Listed below are T cell receptor beta chains from one sample, sequenced in a study of T cells in Graves' hyperthyroidism and ophthalmopathy. TCRdb used MiXCR to reprocess the multiplex PCR reads, holding one entry per CDR3 protein. The repertoire consists of about 200,000 distinct CDR3 sequences, with around 18% occurring once and the leading ten covering 44%. The sequenced sample was blood. Receptors were obtained from a man aged 40-49 years with Graves' hyperthyroidism. CDR3s include the opening cysteine and the closing phenylalanine or tryptophan.

v_gene | CDR3aa
TRBV7-6 | CASSPAGTSGGLYEQYF
TRBV24-1 | CATSDRTGPDTQYF
TRBV7-2 | CASSLMERSGELFF
TRBV5-1 | CASSFGGQGTEAFF
TRBV19 | CASSINAIGTAYEQYF
TRBV27 | CASSPNRGTGELFF
TRBV7-2 | CASSPLAAQETQYF
TRBV4-2 | CASSQVWGTYTDTQYF
TRBV5-4 | CASSLAYRGDSPLHF
TRBV19 | CASSWTGEGYTF
TRBV5-1 | CASSSGQAWVNTEAFF
TRBV28 | CASSPYTGTSFGNTIYF
TRBV24-1 | CATSGLGGEQYF
TRBV11-2 | CASSLVGEGGSNEQFF
TRBV6-2/TRBV6-3 | CASSSERGQPQHF
TRBV7-9 | CASSSSGGSTDTQYF
TRBV5-1 | CASSEQVNTGELFF
TRBV5-5 | CASSETSSRGYEQYF
TRBV18 | CAGSERRNNSPLHF
TRBV7-2 | CASSLYRGQGTDTQYF
TRBV10-3 | CAISLGTGDYGYTF
TRBV28 | CASSFPVGLNEQFF
TRBV28 | CASSLALTSGGASYNEQFF
TRBV5-1 | CASSPAGGPSNTGELFF
TRBV10-3 | CAITPRVDTEAFF
TRBV6-2/TRBV6-3 | CASRSGGVNEQFF
TRBV4-3 | CASSQAGGGVSDTQYF
TRBV19 | CASSNSRDRGHTGELFF
TRBV20-1 | CSARPLSGGGTDTQYF
TRBV2 | CASSQPSSGQGKQTSYEQYF
TRBV10-3 | CATAENPGRQPQHF
TRBV30 | CAWSVVGGKLFF
TRBV20-1 | CSAKVYNEQFF
TRBV18 | CASSPGSEETQYF
TRBV5-6 | CASSKTSGGSYEQYF
TRBV6-2/TRBV6-3 | CASRGALNNEKLFF
TRBV28 | CASSFARGLSYEQYF
TRBV20-1 | CSARLAGIQETQYF
TRBV10-3 | CAISERRLTGVGTDTQYF
TRBV29-1 | CSVEENSSYEQYF
TRBV5-1 | CASSTGQGWSPLHF
TRBV4-3 | CASSHLWENPYNEQFF
TRBV11-2 | CASSLPFTYEQYF
TRBV2 | CASSRRNGELFF